This note documents a single T cell receptor (beta chain) sequence. Other DNA sequences from this sample encode an identical CDR3 as well. Splitting the CD4+ cells yielded a CD45RA+ naive subset and a CD45RA-negative memory subset. This specimen comes from a study of shared clonotypes between healthy human individuals. Study processing details: ImmunoSEQ gave junction-only sequences without quality scores, so filtering differed. Data came from immunoSEQ multiplex PCR; TCRdb stores just in-frame clones and leaves some out. D and trimming come from the DNA, and the V and J calls and clone size come from that table. The sample lists about 2.4 million clones, 90% to 95% occurring once. V lost 2 bases to trimming and J lost 1 base, with 2 bases between them. Per germline, CDR1 MDHEN and CDR2 SYDVKM. The CDR3 length is 12 residues.

The rearrangement links TRBV28 to TRBJ2-5; D is uncertain. The source of this sequence is a man aged 18-30 years in good health. Some clones in this sample may be carry-over from other donors' samples. Material: naive CD4+ T cells from PBMCs. Subset indicated: CD45RA+ positively selected. CDR3 nucleotides: TGTGCCAGCAGTTTAATCCAAGAGACCCAGTACTTC. This sequence encodes CASSLIQETQYF.